The 5 T cell receptor beta chains listed next were all sequenced from one sample in a study of OX40 agonist ivuxolimab in advanced cancers. This table comes from immunoSEQ multiplex PCR, and its TCRdb copy is limited to in-frame clones, with some not included. The table has under 20,000 clones, approximately 72% seen once. The sequences come from CD4+ or CD8+ T cells sorted from blood, collected in a trial of the OX40 agonist ivuxolimab. These receptor sequences come from an adult with an advanced solid tumor such as melanoma, head and neck, liver or kidney cancer.

In its sample, this clone was seen once. The chain couples TRBV28 to TRBJ1-5; 11 bases match TRBD1. CDR1 is MDHEN and CDR2 is SYDVKM in the germline V gene. J was trimmed by 7 bases and V by 4 bases; bases with no gene match: 6. The CDR3 runs to 15 residues. The CDR3 DNA reads as TGTGCCAGCAGTTCCGGGACAGGGGGAAGCCAGCCCCAGCATTTT. Translating gives CASSSGTGGSQPQHF.

The chain links TRBV30 to TRBJ1-3; D is uncertain. Germline loops: CDR1 GTSNPN, CDR2 SVGIG (reference sequence). The V and J ends lost 4 bases and 0 bases respectively, with 13 bases between them. The CDR3 loop spans 15 amino acids. CDR3 amino acids: CAWTAVAASGNTIYF. The CDR3 bases are TGTGCCTGGACGGCGGTAGCGGCCTCTGGAAACACCATATATTTT.

The V gene is TRBV29-1, the J gene TRBJ1-2; 8 nucleotides agree with TRBD1. The CDR3 has 19 residues. V was clipped by 4 bases and J by 11 bases; unmatched bases: 30. CDR1 is SQVTM and CDR2 is ANQGSEA in the germline V gene. The CDR3 reads CSVVSGSPRPHPGGALYTF. The CDR3 bases are TGCAGCGTTGTTAGCGGCTCACCTCGCCCTCACCCAGGGGGCGCGTTGTACACCTTC.

This clone was seen a handful of times. The chain carries TRBV7-2 and TRBJ2-6; D ambiguous. The V end was cut by 1 base, the J end by 0 bases, with 7 bases between. Per the germline V gene, CDR1 is SGHTA and CDR2 is FQGNSA. The CDR3 spans 16 residues. The CDR3 is CASSLDGYSGANVLTF. CDR3 nucleotide sequence: TGTGCCAGCAGCTTAGACGGGTACTCTGGGGCCAACGTCCTGACTTTC.

The chain joins TRBV7-6 to TRBJ2-3; D possibly corresponds to TRBD2 (5 bases). Per germline, CDR1 SGHVS and CDR2 FNYEAQ. V was shortened by 5 bases and J by 0 bases, with 12 bases between the two germline ends. The CDR3 consists of 15 residues. This CDR3 is CASSPPGVSTDTQYF. Here the CDR3 DNA reads TGTGCCAGCAGCCCCCCCGGGGTTAGCACAGATACGCAGTATTTT.